This T cell receptor delta chain was profiled in a study of human gamma delta and Vdelta1 T cells. This CDR3 region has 21 residues. V lost 2 bases, J lost 4 bases, and 25 bases stayed unmatched. The germline V gene has CDR1 TSWWSYY and CDR2 QGS. TCRdb used CATT to re-call clones from the PCR reads. Among several thousand delta-chain clones listed, roughly 25% were seen once. The clonotype comes from a human donor in good health. This chain connects TRDV1 to TRDJ1; 7 bases agree with TRDD3. Material: naive CD27+ Vdelta1 gamma-delta T cells from blood. The CDR3, as DNA: TGTGCTCTTGGGGAAGACCCGAGCGTAGCCCCGTACTGGGGAAAGTACGATAAACTCATCTTT. It is translated as CALGEDPSVAPYWGKYDKLIF.